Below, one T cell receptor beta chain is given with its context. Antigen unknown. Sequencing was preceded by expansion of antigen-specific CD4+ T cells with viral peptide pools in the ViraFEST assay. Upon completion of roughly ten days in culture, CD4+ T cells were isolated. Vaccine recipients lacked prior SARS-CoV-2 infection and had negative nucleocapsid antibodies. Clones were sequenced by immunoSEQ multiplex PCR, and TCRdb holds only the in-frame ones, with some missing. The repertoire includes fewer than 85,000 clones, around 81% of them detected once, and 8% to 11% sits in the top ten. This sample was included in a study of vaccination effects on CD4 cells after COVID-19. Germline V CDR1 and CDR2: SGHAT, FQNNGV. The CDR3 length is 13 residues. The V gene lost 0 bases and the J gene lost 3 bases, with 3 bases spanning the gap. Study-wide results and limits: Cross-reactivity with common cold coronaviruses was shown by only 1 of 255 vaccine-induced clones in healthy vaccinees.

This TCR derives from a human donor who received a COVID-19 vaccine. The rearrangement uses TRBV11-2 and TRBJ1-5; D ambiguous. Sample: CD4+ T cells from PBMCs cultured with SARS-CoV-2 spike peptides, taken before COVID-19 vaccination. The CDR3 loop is CASSLDTNQPQHF. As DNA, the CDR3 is TGTGCCAGCAGCTTAGATACCAATCAGCCCCAGCATTTT.